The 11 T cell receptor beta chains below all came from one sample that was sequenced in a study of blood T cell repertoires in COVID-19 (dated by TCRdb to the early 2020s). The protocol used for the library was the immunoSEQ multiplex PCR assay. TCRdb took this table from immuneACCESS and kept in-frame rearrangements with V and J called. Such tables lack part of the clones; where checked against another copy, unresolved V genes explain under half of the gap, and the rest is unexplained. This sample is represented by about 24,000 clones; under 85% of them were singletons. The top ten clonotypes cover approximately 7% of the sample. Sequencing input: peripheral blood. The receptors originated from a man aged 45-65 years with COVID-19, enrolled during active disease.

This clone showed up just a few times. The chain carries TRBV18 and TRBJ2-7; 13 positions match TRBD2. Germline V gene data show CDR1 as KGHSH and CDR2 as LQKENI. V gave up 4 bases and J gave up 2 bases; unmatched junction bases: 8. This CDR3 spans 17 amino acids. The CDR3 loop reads CASSRTGTSGNTYEQYF. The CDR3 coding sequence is TGTGCCAGCTCACGGACCGGGACTAGCGGGAACACCTACGAGCAGTACTTC.

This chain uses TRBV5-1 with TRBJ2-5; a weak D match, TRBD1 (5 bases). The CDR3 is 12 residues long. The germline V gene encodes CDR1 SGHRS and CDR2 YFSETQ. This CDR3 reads CATRAGQETQYF. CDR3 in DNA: TGCGCTACCAGGGCAGGGCAAGAGACCCAGTACTTC. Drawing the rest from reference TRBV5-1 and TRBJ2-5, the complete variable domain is KAGVTQTPRYLIKTRGQQVTLSCSPISGHRSVSWYQQTPGQGLQFLFEYFSETQRNKGNFPGRFSGRQFSNSRSEMNVSTLELGDSALYLCATRAGQETQYFGPGTRLLVL.

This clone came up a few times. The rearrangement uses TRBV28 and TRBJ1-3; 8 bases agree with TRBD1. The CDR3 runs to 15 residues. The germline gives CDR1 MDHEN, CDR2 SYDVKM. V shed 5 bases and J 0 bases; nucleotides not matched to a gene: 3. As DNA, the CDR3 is TGTGCCAGCAGTAATACAGGGGGCTCTGGAAACACCATATATTTT. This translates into CASSNTGGSGNTIYF.

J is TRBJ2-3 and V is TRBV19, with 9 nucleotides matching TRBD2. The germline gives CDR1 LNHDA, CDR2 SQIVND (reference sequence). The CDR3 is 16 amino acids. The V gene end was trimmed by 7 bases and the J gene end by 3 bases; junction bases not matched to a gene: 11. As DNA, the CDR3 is TGTGCCAGTACCCCCGGGGGTAGCGGGGGTACAGATACGCAGTATTTT. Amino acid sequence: CASTPGGSGGTDTQYF. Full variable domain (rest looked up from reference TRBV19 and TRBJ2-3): DGGITQSPKYLFRKEGQNVTLSCEQNLNHDAMYWYRQDPGQGLRLIYYSQIVNDFQKGDIAEGYSVSREKKESFPLTVTSAQKNPTAFYLCASTPGGSGGTDTQYFGPGTRLTVL.

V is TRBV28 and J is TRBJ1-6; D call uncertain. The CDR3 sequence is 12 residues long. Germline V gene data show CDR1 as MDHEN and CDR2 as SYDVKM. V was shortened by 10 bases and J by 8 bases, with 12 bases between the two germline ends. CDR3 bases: TGTGCCACCAATGTTCAGTATTCACCCCTCCACTTT. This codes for CATNVQYSPLHF. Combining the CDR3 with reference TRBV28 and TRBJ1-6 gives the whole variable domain DVKVTQSSRYLVKRTGEKVFLECVQDMDHENMFWYRQDPGLGLRLIYFSYDVKMKEKGDIPEGYSVSREKKERFSLILESASTNQTSMYLCATNVQYSPLHFGNGTRLTVT.

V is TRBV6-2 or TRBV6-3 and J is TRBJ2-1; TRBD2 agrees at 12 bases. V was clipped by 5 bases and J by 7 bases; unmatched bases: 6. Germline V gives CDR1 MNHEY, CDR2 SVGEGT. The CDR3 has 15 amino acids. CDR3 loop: CASSKLAGGRNEQFF. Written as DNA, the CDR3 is TGTGCCAGCAGTAAACTAGCGGGAGGAAGAAATGAGCAGTTCTTC.

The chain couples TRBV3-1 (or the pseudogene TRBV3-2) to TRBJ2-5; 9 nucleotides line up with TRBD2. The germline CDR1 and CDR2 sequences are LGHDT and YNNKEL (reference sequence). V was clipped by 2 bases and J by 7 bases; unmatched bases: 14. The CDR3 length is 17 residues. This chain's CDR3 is CASSQRPSGIASGTQYF. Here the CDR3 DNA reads TGTGCCAGCAGCCAACGTCCTAGCGGGATAGCCTCCGGGACCCAGTACTTC.

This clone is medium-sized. CDR3 sequence: CASSPSGTGGADTQYF. CDR3 coding DNA: TGTGCCAGTAGTCCGTCCGGGACAGGGGGAGCAGATACGCAGTATTTT. The V gene is TRBV19, the J gene TRBJ2-3; TRBD1 agrees at 11 bases. V shed 5 bases, J shed 4 bases, and the junction held 8 bases outside the gene matches. This CDR3 region has 16 residues. Per the germline V gene, CDR1 is LNHDA and CDR2 is SQIVND (reference sequence).

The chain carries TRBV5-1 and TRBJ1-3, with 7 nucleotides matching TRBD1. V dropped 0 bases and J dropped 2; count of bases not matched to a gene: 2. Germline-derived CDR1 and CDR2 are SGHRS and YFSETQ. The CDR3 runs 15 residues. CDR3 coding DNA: TGCGCCAGCAGCTTGGGTAGGGGGCCTGGAAACACCATATATTTT. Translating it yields CASSLGRGPGNTIYF.

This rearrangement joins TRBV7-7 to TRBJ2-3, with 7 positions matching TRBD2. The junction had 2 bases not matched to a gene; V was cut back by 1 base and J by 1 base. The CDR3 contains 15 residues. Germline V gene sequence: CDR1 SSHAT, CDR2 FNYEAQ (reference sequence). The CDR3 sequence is CASSLGSGGTDTQYF. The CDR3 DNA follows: TGTGCCAGCAGCTTAGGGAGCGGGGGCACAGATACGCAGTATTTT. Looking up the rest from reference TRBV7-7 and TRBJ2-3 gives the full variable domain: GAGVSQSPRYKVTKRGQDVTLRCDPISSHATLYWYQQALGQGPEFLTYFNYEAQPDKSGLPSDRFSAERPEGSISTLTIQRTEQRDSAMYRCASSLGSGGTDTQYFGPGTRLTVL.

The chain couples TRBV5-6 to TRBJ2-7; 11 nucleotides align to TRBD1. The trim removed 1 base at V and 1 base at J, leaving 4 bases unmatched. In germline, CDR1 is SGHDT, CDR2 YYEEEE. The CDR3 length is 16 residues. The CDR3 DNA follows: TGTGCCAGCAGCTTGTTGGGACAGGGGGTTTCCTACGAGCAGTACTTC. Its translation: CASSLLGQGVSYEQYF.